Sequencing of this T cell receptor (beta chain) was carried out in a study of PD-1 blockade in classical Hodgkin lymphoma. Study outcomes and limitations: Compared with healthy donors, newly diagnosed patients reportedly showed lower baseline TCR diversity.

The CDR3 has 14 amino acids. The germline gives CDR1 SGHRS, CDR2 YFSETQ. V lost 3 bases, J lost 5 bases, and 14 bases lay in between. To note about this clone: Its target is not known.

Sequencing was performed with immunoSEQ multiplex PCR; in TCRdb, only in-frame clones are kept and a portion is missing. The table shows approximately 89,000 clones, with approximately 80% occurring only once. Each of the patients experienced relapse following autologous stem cell transplantation, and their brentuximab vedotin exposure differed. The source was peripheral blood mononuclear cells (PBMCs), collected at baseline. The rearrangement uses TRBV5-1 and TRBJ2-5; perhaps TRBD1 as D (6 bases). This TCR was sampled from a human donor with classical Hodgkin lymphoma. The CDR3 loop reads CASSWNHRVETQYF. The CDR3 DNA reads as TGCGCCAGCAGCTGGAACCACAGGGTGGAGACCCAGTACTTC.